These 14 T cell receptor beta chains were sequenced from one sample in a study of CD4+ T cells in melanoma. Libraries were prepared by immunoSEQ multiplex PCR; TCRdb keeps only in-frame clonotypes and omits some of them. The sample records more than 13,000 clones, approximately 88% being singletons. The sequencing input was cells from a culture (not recorded whether cultured in vitro). The receptors were gathered from a human donor with melanoma.

This chain uses TRBV21-1 with TRBJ2-2; whether TRBD1, the table's D call, matches the DNA was not checked. TRBV21-1 is listed as a pseudogene. This CDR3 region has 15 residues. The CDR3 protein is CASSTGQSNTGELFF. The CDR3 DNA sequence: TGTGCCAGCAGCACGGGACAGTCGAACACCGGGGAGCTGTTTTTT.

The gene calls are TRBV21-1 and TRBJ2-7. TRBV21-1 has pseudogene status. The CDR3 is made up of 11 amino acids. The CDR3 spells CASRGGLEQYF. CDR3 DNA sequence: TGTGCCAGCAGAGGGGGGCTCGAGCAGTACTTC.

The chain couples TRBV11-2 to TRBJ2-5; 13 positions match TRBD2. Trimming removed 5 bases from V and 4 bases from J; junction bases left unmatched: 4. Germline assignment: CDR1 SGHAT and CDR2 FQNNGV. This CDR3 comprises 15 residues. CDR3 protein: CASSPTSGGGETQYF. For the CDR3, the DNA is TGTGCCAGCAGCCCCACTAGCGGGGGGGGAGAGACCCAGTACTTC.

J is TRBJ2-5 and V is TRBV5-1; D gene uncertain. The CDR3 extends over 15 amino acids. Trimming took off 0 bases at V and 3 bases at J, with 12 bases between the two ends. The germline V gene has CDR1 SGHRS and CDR2 YFSETQ. The CDR3 DNA reads TGCGCCAGCAGCTTGGCCCTCTCCCCAGAAGAGACCCAGTACTTC. As protein: CASSLALSPEETQYF.

The rearrangement joins TRBV10-3 to TRBJ2-5; 14 nucleotides align to TRBD2. The CDR3 extends over 17 amino acids. CDR1 and CDR2 from the germline V gene are ENHRY and SYGVKD. The V and J ends lost 3 bases and 4 bases, in that order; junction bases with no gene match: 7. DNA of the CDR3: TGTGCCATCAGTGATCAGACTAGCGGGGGGGCAATAGAGACCCAGTACTTC. This sequence encodes CAISDQTSGGAIETQYF.

The chain recombines TRBV19 with TRBJ1-4; a weak D match, TRBD1 (5 bases). Trimming pared 4 bases from V and 8 bases from J, leaving 17 bases between. Germline V gives CDR1 LNHDA, CDR2 SQIVND (reference sequence). The CDR3 sequence is 15 residues long. The CDR3 is CASSKSGSYGEKLFF. CDR3 DNA sequence: TGTGCCAGTAGTAAATCAGGGTCATACGGGGAAAAACTGTTTTTT.

This chain uses TRBV7-8 with TRBJ2-2; a weak D match, TRBD1 (5 bases). V dropped 5 bases and J dropped 4 bases, with 17 bases sitting between them. The CDR3 sequence is 16 residues long. Germline values: CDR1 SGHVS, CDR2 FQNEAQ. CDR3 in DNA: TGTGCCAGCAGCCAAGGGGTAGGACCTAGCACCGGGGAGCTGTTTTTT. It translates to CASSQGVGPSTGELFF.

This rearrangement joins TRBV5-4 to TRBJ2-1; either TRBD1 or TRBD2 may supply D (6 bases each). This CDR3 spans 16 amino acids. V was clipped by 3 bases and J by 3 bases, with 16 bases between them. Germline V gene data show CDR1 as SGHNT and CDR2 as YYREEE (reference sequence). The CDR3 nucleotides are TGTGCCAGCAGCTCTCCCGGGGGCCCGAACTACAATGAGCAGTTCTTC. Residues: CASSSPGGPNYNEQFF.

In its sample, this clone was seen once. The V call is TRBV5-6, the J call TRBJ2-1, with TRBD2 matching over 9 bases. The CDR3 runs 16 residues. V was pared by 0 bases and J by 3 bases, with 4 bases of the junction left unmatched. Per germline, CDR1 SGHDT and CDR2 YYEEEE. The chain's CDR3 is CASSLAGGGGYNEQFF. CDR3 nucleotide sequence: TGTGCCAGCAGCTTGGCGGGCGGGGGGGGCTACAATGAGCAGTTCTTC.

The chain joins TRBV5-5 to TRBJ2-5, with 10 bases matching TRBD2. CDR3 length: 16 residues. The V and J ends lost 0 bases and 5 bases, in that order; junction bases with no gene match: 7. Germline V gene lookup returns CDR1 SGHKS and CDR2 YYEKEE (reference sequence). CDR3 region: CASSLVAAGGHETQYF. As DNA, the CDR3 is TGTGCCAGCAGCTTGGTTGCAGCGGGGGGGCACGAGACCCAGTACTTC. The full variable domain, its missing parts supplied by reference TRBV5-5 and TRBJ2-5, is DAGVTQSPTHLIKTRGQQVTLRCSPISGHKSVSWYQQVLGQGPQFIFQYYEKEERGRGNFPDRFSARQFPNYSSELNVNALLLGDSALYLCASSLVAAGGHETQYFGPGTRLLVL.

The chain joins TRBV29-1 to TRBJ2-7; D not resolved. The CDR3 sequence is 14 residues long. Germline assignment: CDR1 SQVTM and CDR2 ANQGSEA. Trimming removed 0 bases at V and 7 bases at J, with 16 bases between. CDR3 sequence: CSVEDMGPRREQYF. The CDR3 coding sequence is TGCAGCGTTGAAGATATGGGCCCCCGCAGGGAGCAGTACTTC.

The V gene is TRBV29-1, the J gene TRBJ1-1; TRBD1 matches 7 bases. With 7 bases clipped from V and 8 bases from J, the junction kept 13 bases outside the gene matches. The CDR3 sequence is 13 residues long. Looked up from germline, CDR1 is SQVTM and CDR2 is ANQGSEA. The CDR3 loop reads CSATARGTTEAFF. CDR3 bases: TGCAGCGCCACCGCCAGGGGGACGACGGAAGCTTTCTTT.

V is TRBV4-1 and J is TRBJ2-1, with D unresolved. Germline-derived CDR1 and CDR2 are MGHRA and YSYEKL. CDR3 size: 15 residues. V gave up 4 bases and J gave up 5 bases, with 15 bases separating them. The CDR3 loop is CASSPWQGVNNEQFF. In nucleotides, the CDR3 is TGCGCCAGCAGCCCCTGGCAAGGTGTCAACAATGAGCAGTTCTTC.

This chain uses TRBV7-9 with TRBJ2-3, with 11 bases aligning to TRBD2. V lost 1 base and J lost 4; bases outside the gene matches: 1. The CDR3 runs 15 residues. Germline CDR1 and CDR2: SEHNR and FQNEAQ (reference sequence). CDR3 amino acids: CASSLGLAGSDTQYF. CDR3 DNA: TGTGCCAGCAGCTTAGGACTAGCGGGGTCAGATACGCAGTATTTT.